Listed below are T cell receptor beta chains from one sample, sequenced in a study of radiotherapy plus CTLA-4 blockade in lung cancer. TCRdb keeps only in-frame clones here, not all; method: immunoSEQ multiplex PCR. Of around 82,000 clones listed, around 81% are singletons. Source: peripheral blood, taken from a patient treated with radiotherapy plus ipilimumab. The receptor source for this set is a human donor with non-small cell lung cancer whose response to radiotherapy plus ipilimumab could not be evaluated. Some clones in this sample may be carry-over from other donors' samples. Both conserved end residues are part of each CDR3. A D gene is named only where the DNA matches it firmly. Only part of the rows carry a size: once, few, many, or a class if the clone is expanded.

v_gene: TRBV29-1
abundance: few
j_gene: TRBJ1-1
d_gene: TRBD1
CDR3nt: TGCAGCGTCCGGGACAGCGGGAACACTGAAGCTTTCTTT
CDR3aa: CSVRDSGNTEAFF

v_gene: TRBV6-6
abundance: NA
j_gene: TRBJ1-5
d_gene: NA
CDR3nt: TGTGCCAGCAGTGACGCGAGGGTGGAGCAGCCCCAGCATTTT
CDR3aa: CASSDARVEQPQHF

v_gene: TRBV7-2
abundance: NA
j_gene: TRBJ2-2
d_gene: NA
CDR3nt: TGTGCCAGCAGCTTAGCGCCTAGGAAGGAGGGGAATGACGGGGAGCTGTTTTTT
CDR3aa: CASSLAPRKEGNDGELFF

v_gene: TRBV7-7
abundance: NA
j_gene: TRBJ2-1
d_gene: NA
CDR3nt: TGTGCTAGCAGCTTAGGGGGAGGTGAGCAGTTCTTC
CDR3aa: CASSLGGGEQFF

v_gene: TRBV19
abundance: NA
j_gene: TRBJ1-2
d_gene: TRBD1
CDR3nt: TGTGCCAGTAGTATAGCGGGACAGGGAGGCTATGGCTACACCTTC
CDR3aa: CASSIAGQGGYGYTF

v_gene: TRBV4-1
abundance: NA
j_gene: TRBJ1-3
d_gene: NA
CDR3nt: TGCGCCAGCAGCCAAGATAGGGGCAGGGCAGGAAACACCATATATTTT
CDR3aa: CASSQDRGRAGNTIYF

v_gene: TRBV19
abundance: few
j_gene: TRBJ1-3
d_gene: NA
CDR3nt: TGTGCCAGTGGTATACAAGGGGGCTCTGGAAACACCATATATTTT
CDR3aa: CASGIQGGSGNTIYF

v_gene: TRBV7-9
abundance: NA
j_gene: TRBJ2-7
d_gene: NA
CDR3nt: TGTGCCAGCAGCTTAAAGGGGACCTACGAGCAGTACTTC
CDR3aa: CASSLKGTYEQYF

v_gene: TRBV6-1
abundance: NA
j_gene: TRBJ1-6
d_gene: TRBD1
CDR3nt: TGTGCCAGCAGGACAGGGGGCGGGAATTCACCCCTCCACTTT
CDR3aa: CASRTGGGNSPLHF

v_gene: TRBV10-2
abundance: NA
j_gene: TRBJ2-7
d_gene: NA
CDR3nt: TGCGCCAGCAGTGAGTCGAGGGGGATGGGGGCTTACGAGCAGTACTTC
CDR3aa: CASSESRGMGAYEQYF

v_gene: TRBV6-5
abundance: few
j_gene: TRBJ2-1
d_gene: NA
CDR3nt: TGTGCCAGCAGTTACTCAGGGGTTTACAATGAGCAGTTCTTC
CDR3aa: CASSYSGVYNEQFF

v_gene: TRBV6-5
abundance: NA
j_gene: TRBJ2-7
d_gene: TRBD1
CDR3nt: TGTGCCAGCAGTTACTCGACAGGGGGTTTGTACGAGCAGTACTTC
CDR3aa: CASSYSTGGLYEQYF

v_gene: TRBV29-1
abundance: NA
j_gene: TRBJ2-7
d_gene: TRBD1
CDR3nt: TGCAGCGTTGGTCTTCCAGGGGGATTAACTAACGAGCAGTACTTC
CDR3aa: CSVGLPGGLTNEQYF

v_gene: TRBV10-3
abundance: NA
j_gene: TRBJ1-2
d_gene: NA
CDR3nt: TGTGCCATCAAAAGAACAGGGACCCGGGAAGGCTACACCTTC
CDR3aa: CAIKRTGTREGYTF

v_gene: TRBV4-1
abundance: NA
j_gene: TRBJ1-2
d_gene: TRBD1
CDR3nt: TGCGCCAGCAGCCAAGATTACGGGACAGTCTTATACGATGGCTACACCTTC
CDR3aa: CASSQDYGTVLYDGYTF

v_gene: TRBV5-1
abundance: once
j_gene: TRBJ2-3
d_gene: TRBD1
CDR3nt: TGCGCCAGCAGCTCGCTTAACAGGGGGCCAGGGGATACGCAGTATTTT
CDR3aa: CASSSLNRGPGDTQYF

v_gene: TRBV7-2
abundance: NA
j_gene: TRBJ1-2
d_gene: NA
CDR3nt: TGTGCCAGCAGCTCCTCGACAGGCCGCGGCTACACCTTC
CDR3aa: CASSSSTGRGYTF

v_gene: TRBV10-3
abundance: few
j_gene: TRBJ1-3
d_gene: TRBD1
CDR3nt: TGTGCCATCAGACGGGGACAGACTGGAAACACCATATATTTT
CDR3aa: CAIRRGQTGNTIYF

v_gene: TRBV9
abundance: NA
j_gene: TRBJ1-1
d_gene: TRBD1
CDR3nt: TGTGCCAGCAGCGTTGGGACAGGGGGCGCCCGGGACACTGAAGCTTTCTTT
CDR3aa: CASSVGTGGARDTEAFF

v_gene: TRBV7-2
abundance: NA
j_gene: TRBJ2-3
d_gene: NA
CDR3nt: TGTGCCAGCAGCTTAGTTCGACCGGGGACAGATACGCAGTATTTT
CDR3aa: CASSLVRPGTDTQYF

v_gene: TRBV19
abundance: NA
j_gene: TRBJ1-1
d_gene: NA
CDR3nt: TGTGCCAGTAGTACACGAGGCACTGAAGCTTTCTTT
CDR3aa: CASSTRGTEAFF

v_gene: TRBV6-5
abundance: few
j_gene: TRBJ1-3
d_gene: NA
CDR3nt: TGTGCCAGCAGTCCCAGCGGGGGCTCTGGAAACACCATATATTTT
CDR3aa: CASSPSGGSGNTIYF

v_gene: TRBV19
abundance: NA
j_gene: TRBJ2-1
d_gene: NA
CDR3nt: TGTGCCAGTAGTACCCGACTCGGGCCAGGGGTTGAGCAGTTCTTC
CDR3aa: CASSTRLGPGVEQFF

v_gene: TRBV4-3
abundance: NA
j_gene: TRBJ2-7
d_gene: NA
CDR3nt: TGCGCCAGCAGCCAAGAATTGACAGGACCCTTTTACGAGCAGTACTTC
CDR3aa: CASSQELTGPFYEQYF

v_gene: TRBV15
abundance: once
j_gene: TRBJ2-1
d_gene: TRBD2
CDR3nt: TGTGCCACCAGCGGATTCCCCCTAGCGGAACTATACAATGAGCAGTTCTTC
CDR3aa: CATSGFPLAELYNEQFF

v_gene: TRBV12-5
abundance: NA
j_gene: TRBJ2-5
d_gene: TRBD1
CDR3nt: TGTGCTAGTGGTTTGGGGGACAGGGGAGTGGAGACCCAGTACTTC
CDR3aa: CASGLGDRGVETQYF

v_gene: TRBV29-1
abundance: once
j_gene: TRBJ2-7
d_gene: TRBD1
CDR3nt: TGCAGCGTTGAAGACCCAGACAGGGGGTTCTACGAGCAGTACTTC
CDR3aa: CSVEDPDRGFYEQYF

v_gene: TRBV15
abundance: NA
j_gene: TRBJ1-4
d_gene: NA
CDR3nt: TGTGCCACCAGCATAGCGGGGGGCAGGGAAAAACTGTTTTTT
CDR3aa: CATSIAGGREKLFF

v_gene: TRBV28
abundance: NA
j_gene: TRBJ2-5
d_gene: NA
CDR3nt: TGTGCCAGCAGACTCTCGGGGACAACGCAAGAGACCCAGTACTTC
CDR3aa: CASRLSGTTQETQYF

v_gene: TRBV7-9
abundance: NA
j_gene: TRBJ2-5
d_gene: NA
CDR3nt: TGTGCCAGCAGCCCCGGGGGAAGGGATCAAGAGACCCAGTACTTC
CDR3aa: CASSPGGRDQETQYF

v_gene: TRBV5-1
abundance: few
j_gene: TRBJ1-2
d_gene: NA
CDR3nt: TGCGCCAGCAGCGCCGCCGGGTCTGGCTACACCTTC
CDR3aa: CASSAAGSGYTF

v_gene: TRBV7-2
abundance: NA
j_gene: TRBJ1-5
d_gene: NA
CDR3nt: TGTGCCAGCAGCTTAGAACGCACATTGGGGCCCCATCAGCCCCAGCATTTT
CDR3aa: CASSLERTLGPHQPQHF

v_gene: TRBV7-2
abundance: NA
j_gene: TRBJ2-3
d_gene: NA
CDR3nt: TGTGCCACCGCCGTGGAAGGGGCGGGAACAGATACGCAGTATTTT
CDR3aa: CATAVEGAGTDTQYF

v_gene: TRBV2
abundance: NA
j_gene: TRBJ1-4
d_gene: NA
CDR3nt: TGTGCCAGCAGTGAAGTAACTATACGGGAAAAACTGTTTTTT
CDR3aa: CASSEVTIREKLFF

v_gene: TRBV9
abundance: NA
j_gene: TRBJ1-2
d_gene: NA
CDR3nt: TGTGCCAGCAGCGTTAACGGTAACTATGGCTACACCTTC
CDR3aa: CASSVNGNYGYTF

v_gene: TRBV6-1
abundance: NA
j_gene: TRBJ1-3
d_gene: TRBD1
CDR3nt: TGTGCCAGCAGCCTGGAAGGGGGCTCAGGAAACACCATATATTTT
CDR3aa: CASSLEGGSGNTIYF

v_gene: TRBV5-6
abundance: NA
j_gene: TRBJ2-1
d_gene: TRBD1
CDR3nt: TGTGCCAGCAGCCCGGGGGACAGGGGTGGGAATGAGCAGTTCTTC
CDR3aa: CASSPGDRGGNEQFF

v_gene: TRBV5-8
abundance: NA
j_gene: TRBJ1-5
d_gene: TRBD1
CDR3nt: TGTGCCAGCGGCCCCGGGACAGGGGATAGCAATCAGCCCCAGCATTTT
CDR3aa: CASGPGTGDSNQPQHF

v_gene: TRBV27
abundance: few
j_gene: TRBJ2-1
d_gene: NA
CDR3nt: TGTGCCAGCAGTCCCAACCTACAGGGAAGAGAGCAGTTCTTC
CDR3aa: CASSPNLQGREQFF

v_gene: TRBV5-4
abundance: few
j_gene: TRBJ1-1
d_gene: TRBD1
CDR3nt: TGTGCCAGCAGCTACGGACAGGGCATGAACACTGAAGCTTTCTTT
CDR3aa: CASSYGQGMNTEAFF

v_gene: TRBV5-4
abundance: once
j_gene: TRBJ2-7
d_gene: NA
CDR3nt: TGTGCCAGCAGCTTTCTTGTAGGGGACGAGCAGTACTTC
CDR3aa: CASSFLVGDEQYF

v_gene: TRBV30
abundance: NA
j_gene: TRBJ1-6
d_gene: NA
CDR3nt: TGTGCCTGGAGTGTCCAGGGCTATAATTCACCCCTCCACTTT
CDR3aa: CAWSVQGYNSPLHF

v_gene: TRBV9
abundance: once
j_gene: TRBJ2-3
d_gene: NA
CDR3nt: TGTGCCAGCAGCGCCCGGGACTCCGGGGACGGCACAGATACGCAGTATTTT
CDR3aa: CASSARDSGDGTDTQYF

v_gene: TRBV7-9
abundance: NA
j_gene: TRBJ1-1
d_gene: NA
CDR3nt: TGTGCCAGCAGCTTAGGCGGGGGCGCTGAAGCTTTCTTT
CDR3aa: CASSLGGGAEAFF

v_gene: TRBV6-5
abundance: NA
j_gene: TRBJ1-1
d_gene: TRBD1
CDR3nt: TGTGCCAGCGGGGACAGATTAACTGAAGCTTTCTTT
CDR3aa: CASGDRLTEAFF

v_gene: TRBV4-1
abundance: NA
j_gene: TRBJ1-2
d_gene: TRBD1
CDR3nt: TGCGCCAGCAGCCCCGGGGACAGGACCACCTATGGCTACACCTTC
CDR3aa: CASSPGDRTTYGYTF